This T cell receptor beta chain is from a study of T cell responses to AZD1222 COVID-19 vaccine. General observations from the study: It was only after the peak T cell response that any repertoires were sampled. There were vaccine-associated CD4 TCRs across spike, dominant at 160-218 and 743-854.

Here immunoSEQ multiplex PCR was the method, and the copy in TCRdb shows in-frame clones only, minus some. Of around 130,000 clones listed, approximately 83% were seen once; the top ten hold about 1.5%. In the case of this clone: Its antigen is unknown.

The CDR3 has 14 residues. Between the trimmed V and J ends, which lost 0 bases and 3 bases, there was a span of 7 bases. Looked up from germline, CDR1 is SGHKS and CDR2 is YYEKEE (reference sequence). The V call is TRBV5-5, the J call TRBJ1-3; D might be TRBD1 (6 bases). The source was peripheral blood, collected on day 0 of AZD1222 vaccination. This clonotype was obtained from an adult in good health. As DNA, the CDR3 is TGTGCCAGCAGCTTGGAGGGGGTTGGAAACACCATATATTTT. It is translated as CASSLEGVGNTIYF.